This T cell receptor (beta chain) was recorded in a study of T-cell reconstitution after alpha-beta-depleted transplantation in children. Findings and caveats of the study: Roughly two months post-transplant, alpha-beta T cells reportedly originated from several hundred graft clones that had expanded. By one year post-transplant, T-cell counts and diversity largely arose from T cells that were newly produced. Day-60 TCRbeta diversity that was high in some patients was derived from surviving recipient T cells and thymic progenitors.

This clonotype showed up just a few times. The antigen is not known. Using unique molecular identifiers, the investigators prepared the TCRbeta library. TCRdb reanalysed the PCR reads using MiXCR and keeps one entry per CDR3 protein. The sample consists of roughly 200,000 distinct CDR3 sequences, around 8.4% of them appearing once. CDR1 is MGHDK and CDR2 is SYGVNS in the germline V gene. There are 17 residues in the CDR3. Unmatched junction bases numbered 11, after V lost 5 bases and J lost 5 bases. This clonotype originated in a male patient between 2 and 15 years old who had a stem cell transplant for acute myeloid leukemia, so the T cells may come from the graft donor. The sequencing here drew on PBMCs, mostly from graft donor cells, taken 360 days after TCRalphabeta/CD19-depleted stem cell transplant. V is TRBV25-1 and J is TRBJ2-5, with 13 bases lining up with TRBD2. In nucleotides, the CDR3 is TGTGCCAGCAGTAAACTAGCGGGAGGGCTACTTGGTGAGACCCAGTACTTC. It is translated as CASSKLAGGLLGETQYF.